A selection of T cell receptor beta chains follows, all from one sample in a study of CD8 T cells in Susac syndrome. TCRdb re-derived calls from the immunoSEQ multiplex PCR reads in MiXCR, one entry per CDR3 protein. Among a few hundred thousand distinct CDR3 sequences, 85% to 95% were seen once, and the ten largest hold 0.082%. Sequenced sample: CD4+ T cells from PBMCs. These receptors were taken from a human donor with multiple sclerosis. Each CDR3 is given with its conserved first and last residue. Fields, in order: CDR3 protein, CDR3 DNA, V gene, D gene, clone size, J gene. D genes are given only for firm matches. Size tells how often a clone was seen (once, few, many) or the class of an expanded clone, and some rows leave it out.

cdr3_aa: CASSQRQGIGEQFF
cdr3_nt: TGTGCCAGCAGCCAAAGACAGGGGATCGGTGAGCAGTTCTTC
v_call: TRBV3-1
d_call: TRBD1
clone_size: .
j_call: TRBJ2-1

cdr3_aa: CASSDGGTDTQYF
cdr3_nt: TGTGCCAGCAGCGACGGAGGCACAGATACGCAGTATTTT
v_call: TRBV6-5
d_call: .
clone_size: .
j_call: TRBJ2-3

cdr3_aa: CASSLSPGQSYGYTF
cdr3_nt: TGTGCCAGCAGCTTATCGCCGGGACAGAGCTATGGCTACACCTTC
v_call: TRBV7-3
d_call: TRBD1
clone_size: .
j_call: TRBJ1-2

cdr3_aa: CASSLRVAGVTYNEQFF
cdr3_nt: TGTGCCAGCAGCCTCAGGGTAGCGGGGGTAACCTACAATGAGCAGTTCTTC
v_call: TRBV3-1
d_call: TRBD2
clone_size: .
j_call: TRBJ2-1

cdr3_aa: CSVDVLAGDTEAFF
cdr3_nt: TGCAGCGTTGATGTCTTGGCAGGGGACACTGAAGCTTTCTTT
v_call: TRBV29-1
d_call: .
clone_size: .
j_call: TRBJ1-1

cdr3_aa: CASSLASGGWETQYF
cdr3_nt: TGCGCCAGCAGCTTGGCTAGCGGGGGCTGGGAGACCCAGTACTTC
v_call: TRBV5-1
d_call: TRBD2
clone_size: .
j_call: TRBJ2-5

cdr3_aa: CASSLYPGARGGYTF
cdr3_nt: TGTGCCAGCAGTTTATACCCAGGGGCCAGGGGTGGCTACACCTTC
v_call: TRBV28
d_call: .
clone_size: .
j_call: TRBJ1-2

cdr3_aa: CASSLGLAGDTQYF
cdr3_nt: TGTGCCAGCAGTCTGGGACTAGCGGGGGATACGCAGTATTTT
v_call: TRBV6-2/TRBV6-3
d_call: TRBD2
clone_size: .
j_call: TRBJ2-3

cdr3_aa: CASSSGTGDNSPLHF
cdr3_nt: TGTGCCAGCAGCTCCGGAACAGGAGATAATTCACCCCTCCACTTT
v_call: TRBV13
d_call: .
clone_size: .
j_call: TRBJ1-6

cdr3_aa: CASSLTRSSGTGELFF
cdr3_nt: TGTGCCAGCAGCCTCACTAGGTCGAGCGGGACCGGGGAGCTGTTTTTT
v_call: TRBV6-2/TRBV6-3
d_call: .
clone_size: .
j_call: TRBJ2-2

cdr3_aa: CASSLGWGTTSQETQYF
cdr3_nt: TGTGCCAGCAGCTTGGGCTGGGGGACGACTTCCCAAGAGACCCAGTACTTC
v_call: TRBV5-6
d_call: .
clone_size: .
j_call: TRBJ2-5

cdr3_aa: CATSRRGRDTQYF
cdr3_nt: TGTGCCACCAGCAGACGCGGGCGGGATACGCAGTATTTT
v_call: TRBV15
d_call: .
clone_size: once
j_call: TRBJ2-3

cdr3_aa: CSARRGASGRKDTQYF
cdr3_nt: TGCAGTGCTAGAAGGGGAGCTAGCGGGCGGAAGGATACGCAGTATTTT
v_call: TRBV20-1
d_call: TRBD2
clone_size: .
j_call: TRBJ2-3

cdr3_aa: CATSRDRNNQPQHF
cdr3_nt: TGTGCCACCAGCAGAGATAGGAACAATCAGCCCCAGCATTTT
v_call: TRBV15
d_call: .
clone_size: .
j_call: TRBJ1-5

cdr3_aa: CASSRSTDTQYF
cdr3_nt: TGTGCCAGCTCACGTTCCACAGATACGCAGTATTTT
v_call: TRBV5-1
d_call: .
clone_size: .
j_call: TRBJ2-3

cdr3_aa: CASSLREGANVLTF
cdr3_nt: TGCGCCAGCAGCTTGAGGGAAGGGGCCAACGTCCTGACTTTC
v_call: TRBV5-1
d_call: .
clone_size: .
j_call: TRBJ2-6

cdr3_aa: CASGLGGPSTDTQYF
cdr3_nt: TGTGCCAGCGGGTTAGGGGGCCCAAGCACAGATACGCAGTATTTT
v_call: TRBV6-5
d_call: TRBD1
clone_size: .
j_call: TRBJ2-3

cdr3_aa: CASSVAPGGGYTF
cdr3_nt: TGTGCCAGCAGCGTAGCTCCGGGAGGGGGCTACACCTTC
v_call: TRBV9
d_call: .
clone_size: .
j_call: TRBJ1-2

cdr3_aa: CASSLGQTIQETQYF
cdr3_nt: TGTGCCAGCAGCTTAGGGCAGACGATTCAAGAGACCCAGTACTTC
v_call: TRBV11-2
d_call: .
clone_size: .
j_call: TRBJ2-5

cdr3_aa: CASSQSSAGQPQHF
cdr3_nt: TGTGCCAGCAGCCAATCCTCGGCAGGTCAGCCCCAGCATTTT
v_call: TRBV3-1
d_call: .
clone_size: .
j_call: TRBJ1-5

cdr3_aa: CSVDIPGQGARAFF
cdr3_nt: TGCAGCGTTGATATTCCGGGACAGGGGGCGCGGGCTTTCTTT
v_call: TRBV29-1
d_call: TRBD1
clone_size: .
j_call: TRBJ1-1

cdr3_aa: CASSDAEGWRLDGEKLFF
cdr3_nt: TGTGCCAGCAGTGACGCGGAGGGGTGGAGGCTAGATGGTGAAAAACTGTTTTTT
v_call: TRBV2
d_call: .
clone_size: .
j_call: TRBJ1-4

cdr3_aa: CATSDPGQTTGELFF
cdr3_nt: TGTGCCACCAGTGACCCTGGACAGACCACCGGGGAGCTGTTTTTT
v_call: TRBV24-1
d_call: .
clone_size: .
j_call: TRBJ2-2

cdr3_aa: CASSELAGRDEQFF
cdr3_nt: TGTGCCAGCAGTGAACTAGCGGGGAGAGATGAGCAGTTCTTC
v_call: TRBV27
d_call: TRBD2
clone_size: .
j_call: TRBJ2-1

cdr3_aa: CASNRDSNQPQHF
cdr3_nt: TGTGCCAGCAACAGGGATAGCAATCAGCCCCAGCATTTT
v_call: TRBV2
d_call: .
clone_size: .
j_call: TRBJ1-5

cdr3_aa: CASSPGGTQETQYF
cdr3_nt: TGTGCTAGCAGCCCGGGGGGGACCCAAGAGACCCAGTACTTC
v_call: TRBV7-7
d_call: TRBD2
clone_size: .
j_call: TRBJ2-5

cdr3_aa: CASSRQGLVLLYNEQFF
cdr3_nt: TGCGCCAGCAGCCGTCAAGGACTCGTATTACTCTACAATGAGCAGTTCTTC
v_call: TRBV4-1
d_call: .
clone_size: .
j_call: TRBJ2-1

cdr3_aa: CAWRGHDSNQPQHF
cdr3_nt: TGTGCCTGGAGAGGGCACGATAGCAATCAGCCCCAGCATTTT
v_call: TRBV30
d_call: .
clone_size: .
j_call: TRBJ1-5

cdr3_aa: CASRNTGQGSYEQYF
cdr3_nt: TGTGCCAGCAGAAATACGGGACAGGGGTCCTACGAGCAGTACTTC
v_call: TRBV3-1
d_call: TRBD1
clone_size: .
j_call: TRBJ2-7

cdr3_aa: CATSAPDRVHTGELFF
cdr3_nt: TGTGCCACCAGCGCCCCAGACAGGGTGCACACCGGGGAGCTGTTTTTT
v_call: TRBV15
d_call: TRBD1
clone_size: once
j_call: TRBJ2-2

cdr3_aa: CSVEVAAGVGGYTF
cdr3_nt: TGCAGCGTTGAAGTGGCGGCAGGGGTAGGGGGCTACACCTTC
v_call: TRBV29-1
d_call: .
clone_size: .
j_call: TRBJ1-2